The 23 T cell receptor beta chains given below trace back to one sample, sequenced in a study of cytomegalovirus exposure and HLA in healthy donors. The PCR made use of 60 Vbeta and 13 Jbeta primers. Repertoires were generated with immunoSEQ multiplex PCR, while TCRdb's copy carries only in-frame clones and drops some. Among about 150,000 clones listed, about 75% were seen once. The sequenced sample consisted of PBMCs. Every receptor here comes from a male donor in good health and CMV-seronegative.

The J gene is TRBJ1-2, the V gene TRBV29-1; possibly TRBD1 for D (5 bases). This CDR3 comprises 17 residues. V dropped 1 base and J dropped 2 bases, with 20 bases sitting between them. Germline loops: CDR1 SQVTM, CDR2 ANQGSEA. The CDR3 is CSVEVGMTDSYNYGYTF. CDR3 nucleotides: TGCAGCGTTGAAGTGGGAATGACAGATAGCTACAACTATGGCTACACCTTC. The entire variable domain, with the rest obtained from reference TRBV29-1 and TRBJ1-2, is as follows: SAVISQKPSRDICQRGTSLTIQCQVDSQVTMMFWYRQQPGQSLTLIATANQGSEATYESGFVIDKFPISRPNLTFSTLTVSNMSPEDSSIYLCSVEVGMTDSYNYGYTFGSGTRLTVV.

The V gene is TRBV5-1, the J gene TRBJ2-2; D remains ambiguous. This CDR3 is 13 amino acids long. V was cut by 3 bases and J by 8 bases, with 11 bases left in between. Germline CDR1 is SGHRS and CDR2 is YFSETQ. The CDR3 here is CASSSLGTGELFF. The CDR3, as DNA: TGCGCCAGCAGCTCTCTAGGTACTGGGGAGCTGTTTTTT.

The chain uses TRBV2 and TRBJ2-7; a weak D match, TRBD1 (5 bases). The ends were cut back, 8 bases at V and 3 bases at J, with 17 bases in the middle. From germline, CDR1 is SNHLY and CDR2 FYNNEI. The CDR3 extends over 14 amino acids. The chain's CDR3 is CASEPGQGIYEQYF. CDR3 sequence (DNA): TGTGCCAGCGAACCCGGGCAGGGAATCTACGAGCAGTACTTC.

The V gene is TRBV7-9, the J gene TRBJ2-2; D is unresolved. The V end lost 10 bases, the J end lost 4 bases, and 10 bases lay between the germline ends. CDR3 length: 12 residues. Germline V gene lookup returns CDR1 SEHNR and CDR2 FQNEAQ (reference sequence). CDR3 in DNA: TGTGCCACCGAAGCTATCACCGGGGAGCTGTTTTTT. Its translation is CATEAITGELFF.

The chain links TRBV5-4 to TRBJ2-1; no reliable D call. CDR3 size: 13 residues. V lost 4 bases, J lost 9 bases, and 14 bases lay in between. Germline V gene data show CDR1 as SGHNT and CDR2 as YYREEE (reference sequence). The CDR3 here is CASSPRVDGEQFF. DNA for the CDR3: TGTGCCAGCAGCCCCCGGGTAGATGGTGAGCAGTTCTTC.

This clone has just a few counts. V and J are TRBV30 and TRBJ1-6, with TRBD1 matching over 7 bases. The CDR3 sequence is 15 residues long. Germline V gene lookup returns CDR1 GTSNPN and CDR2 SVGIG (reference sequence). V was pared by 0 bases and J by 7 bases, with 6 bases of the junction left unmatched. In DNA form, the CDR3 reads TGTGCCTGGAGTGTAGGGACAGTTTCCAATTCACCCCTCCACTTT. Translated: CAWSVGTVSNSPLHF. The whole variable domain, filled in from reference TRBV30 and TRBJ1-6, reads SQTIHQWPATLVQPVGSPLSLECTVEGTSNPNLYWYRQAAGRGLQLLFYSVGIGQISSEVPQNLSASRPQDRQFILSSKKLLLSDSGFYLCAWSVGTVSNSPLHFGNGTRLTVT.

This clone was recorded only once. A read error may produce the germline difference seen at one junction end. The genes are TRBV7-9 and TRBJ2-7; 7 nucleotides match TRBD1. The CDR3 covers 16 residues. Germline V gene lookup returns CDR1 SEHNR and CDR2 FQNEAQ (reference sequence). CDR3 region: CSSSFGDRALSYEQYF. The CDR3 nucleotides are TGTTCCAGCAGCTTCGGTGACAGGGCCCTCTCCTACGAGCAGTACTTC.

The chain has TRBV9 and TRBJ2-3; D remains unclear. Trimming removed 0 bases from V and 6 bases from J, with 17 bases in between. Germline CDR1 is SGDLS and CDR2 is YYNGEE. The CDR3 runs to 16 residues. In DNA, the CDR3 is TGTGCCAGCAGCGTAGGCGGTAGCTCCTCGAGCGATACGCAGTATTTT. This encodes CASSVGGSSSSDTQYF.

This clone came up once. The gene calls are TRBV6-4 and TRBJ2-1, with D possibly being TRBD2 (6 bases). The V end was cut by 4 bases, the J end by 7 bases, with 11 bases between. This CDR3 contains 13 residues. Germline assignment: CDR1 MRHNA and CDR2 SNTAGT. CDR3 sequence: CASSVLAINEQFF. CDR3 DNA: TGTGCCAGCAGTGTACTAGCTATAAATGAGCAGTTCTTC.

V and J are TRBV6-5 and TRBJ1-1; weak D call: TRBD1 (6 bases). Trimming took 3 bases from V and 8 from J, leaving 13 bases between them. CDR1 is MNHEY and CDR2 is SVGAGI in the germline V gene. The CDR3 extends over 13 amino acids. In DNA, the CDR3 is TGTGCCAGCAGTTATCAGGGGCGGGGGGAAGCTTTCTTT. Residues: CASSYQGRGEAFF.

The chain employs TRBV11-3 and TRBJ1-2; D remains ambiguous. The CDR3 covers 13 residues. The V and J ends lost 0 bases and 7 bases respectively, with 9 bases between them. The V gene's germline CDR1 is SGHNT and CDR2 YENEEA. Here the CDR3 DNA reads TGTGCCAGCAGCTTAGATCGTTCCGGTGGCTACACCTTC. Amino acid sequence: CASSLDRSGGYTF. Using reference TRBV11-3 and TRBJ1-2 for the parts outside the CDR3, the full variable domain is EAGVVQSPRYKIIEKKQPVAFWCNPISGHNTLYWYLQNLGQGPELLIRYENEEAVDDSQLPKDRFSAERLKGVDSTLKIQPAELGDSAVYLCASSLDRSGGYTFGSGTRLTVV.

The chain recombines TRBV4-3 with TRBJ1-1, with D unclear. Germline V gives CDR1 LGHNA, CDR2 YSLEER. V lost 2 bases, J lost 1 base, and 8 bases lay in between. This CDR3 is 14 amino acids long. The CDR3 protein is CASSQLAANTEAFF. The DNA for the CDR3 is TGCGCCAGCAGCCAATTGGCTGCGAACACTGAAGCTTTCTTT.

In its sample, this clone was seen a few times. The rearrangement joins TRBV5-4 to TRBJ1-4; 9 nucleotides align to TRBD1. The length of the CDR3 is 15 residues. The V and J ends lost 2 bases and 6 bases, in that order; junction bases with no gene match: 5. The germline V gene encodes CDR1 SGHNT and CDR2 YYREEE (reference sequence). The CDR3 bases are TGTGCCAGCAGCTTCGACAGGGGGTGGGATGAAAAACTGTTTTTT. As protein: CASSFDRGWDEKLFF.

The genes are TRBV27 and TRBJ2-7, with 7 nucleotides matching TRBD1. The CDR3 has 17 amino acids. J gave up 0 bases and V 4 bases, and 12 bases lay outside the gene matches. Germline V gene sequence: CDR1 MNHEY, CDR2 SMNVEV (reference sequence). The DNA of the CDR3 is TGTGCCAGCAGTTCCCTCAGGACAGGTTTGCACTCCTACGAGCAGTACTTC. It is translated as CASSSLRTGLHSYEQYF.

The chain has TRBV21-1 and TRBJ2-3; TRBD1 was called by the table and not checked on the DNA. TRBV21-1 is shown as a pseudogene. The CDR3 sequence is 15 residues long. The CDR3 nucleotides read TGTGCCAGCAGCTCACGGGACAGGGGGCATGATACGCAGTATTTT. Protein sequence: CASSSRDRGHDTQYF.

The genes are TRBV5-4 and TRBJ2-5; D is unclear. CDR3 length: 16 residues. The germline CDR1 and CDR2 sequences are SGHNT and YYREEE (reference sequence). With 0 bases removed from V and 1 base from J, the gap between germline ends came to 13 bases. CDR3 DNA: TGTGCCAGCAGCTTGGTTTTACCGGGTCCCCAAGAGACCCAGTACTTC. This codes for CASSLVLPGPQETQYF.

CDR3 DNA: TGTGCCTGGAGTCCCGGGGGGAGTGAAGCTTTCTTT. Its protein is CAWSPGGSEAFF. The chain combines TRBV30 with TRBJ1-1; a possible D gene is TRBD1 (5 bases). Germline V gene sequence: CDR1 GTSNPN, CDR2 SVGIG (reference sequence). This CDR3 is built from 12 residues. V shed 2 bases and J shed 7 bases, with 11 bases lying between them.

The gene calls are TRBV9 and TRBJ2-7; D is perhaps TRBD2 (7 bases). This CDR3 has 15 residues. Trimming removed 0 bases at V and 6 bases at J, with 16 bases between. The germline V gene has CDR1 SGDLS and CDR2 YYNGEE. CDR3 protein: CASSVGGGGGGEQYF. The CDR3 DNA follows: TGTGCCAGCAGCGTAGGAGGCGGCGGGGGCGGCGAGCAGTACTTC. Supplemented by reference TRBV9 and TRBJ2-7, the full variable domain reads DSGVTQTPKHLITATGQRVTLRCSPRSGDLSVYWYQQSLDQGLQFLIQYYNGEERAKGNILERFSAQQFPDLHSELNLSSLELGDSALYFCASSVGGGGGGEQYFGPGTRLTVT.

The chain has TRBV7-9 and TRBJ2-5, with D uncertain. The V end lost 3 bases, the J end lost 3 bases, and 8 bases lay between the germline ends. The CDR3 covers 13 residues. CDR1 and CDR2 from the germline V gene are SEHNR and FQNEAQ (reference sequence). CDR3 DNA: TGTGCCAGCAGCTTTTTTGCGGAAGAGACCCAGTACTTC. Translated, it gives CASSFFAEETQYF.

The CDR3, as DNA: TGTGCCAGTCTCCTGGCCGACTTCTCCTACGAGCAGTACTTC. This gives the protein CASLLADFSYEQYF. The V and J genes are TRBV19 and TRBJ2-7; no definite D call. The CDR3 extends over 14 amino acids. The germline V and J ends were trimmed by 8 bases and 0 bases, with 14 bases remaining between them. CDR1 and CDR2 from the germline V gene are LNHDA and SQIVND (reference sequence).

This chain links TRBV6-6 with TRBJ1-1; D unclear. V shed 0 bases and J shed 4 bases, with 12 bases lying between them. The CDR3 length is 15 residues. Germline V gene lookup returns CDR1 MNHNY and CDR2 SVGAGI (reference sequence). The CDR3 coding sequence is TGTGCCAGCAGTTACTCCCTGAACAGTGCCACTGAAGCTTTCTTT. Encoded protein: CASSYSLNSATEAFF.

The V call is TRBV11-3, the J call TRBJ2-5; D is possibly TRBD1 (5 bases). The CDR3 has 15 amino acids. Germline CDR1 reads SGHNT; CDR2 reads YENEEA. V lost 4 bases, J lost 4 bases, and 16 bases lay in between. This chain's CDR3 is CASSSPFQGPETQYF. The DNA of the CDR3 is TGTGCCAGCAGCTCACCCTTCCAGGGTCCAGAGACCCAGTACTTC.

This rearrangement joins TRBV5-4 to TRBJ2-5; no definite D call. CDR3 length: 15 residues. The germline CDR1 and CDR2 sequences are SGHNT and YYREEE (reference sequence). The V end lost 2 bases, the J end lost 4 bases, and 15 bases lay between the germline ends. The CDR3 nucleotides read TGTGCCAGCAGCTTTAGCTCTACATCGGGAGAGACCCAGTACTTC. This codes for CASSFSSTSGETQYF.